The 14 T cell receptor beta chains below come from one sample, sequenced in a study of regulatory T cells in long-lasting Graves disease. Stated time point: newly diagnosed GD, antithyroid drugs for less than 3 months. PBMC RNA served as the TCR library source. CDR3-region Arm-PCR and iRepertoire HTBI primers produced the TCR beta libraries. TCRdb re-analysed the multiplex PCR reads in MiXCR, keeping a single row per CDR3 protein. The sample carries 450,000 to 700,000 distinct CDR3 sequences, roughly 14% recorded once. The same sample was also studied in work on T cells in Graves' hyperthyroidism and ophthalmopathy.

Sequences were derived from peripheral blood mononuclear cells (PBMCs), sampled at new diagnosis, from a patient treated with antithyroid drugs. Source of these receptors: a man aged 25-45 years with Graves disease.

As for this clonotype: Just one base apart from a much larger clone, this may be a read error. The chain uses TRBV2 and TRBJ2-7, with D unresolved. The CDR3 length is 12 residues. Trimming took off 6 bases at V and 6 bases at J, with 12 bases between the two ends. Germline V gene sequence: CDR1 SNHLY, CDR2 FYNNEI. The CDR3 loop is CASSLLSVEQYF. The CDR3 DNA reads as TGTGCCAGCAGCTTATTGAGCGTCGAGCAGTACTTC.

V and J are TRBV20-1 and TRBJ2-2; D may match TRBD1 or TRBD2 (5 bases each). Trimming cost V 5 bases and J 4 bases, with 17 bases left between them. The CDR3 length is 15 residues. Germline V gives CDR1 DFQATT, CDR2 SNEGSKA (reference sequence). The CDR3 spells CSAQLWDGFTGELFF. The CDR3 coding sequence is TGCAGTGCTCAATTGTGGGACGGCTTCACCGGGGAGCTGTTTTTT.

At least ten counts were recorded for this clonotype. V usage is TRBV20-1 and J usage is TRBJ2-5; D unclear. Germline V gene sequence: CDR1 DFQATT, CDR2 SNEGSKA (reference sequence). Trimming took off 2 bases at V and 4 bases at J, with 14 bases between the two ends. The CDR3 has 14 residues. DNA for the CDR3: TGCAGTGCTAGACGATTGGGGTTCGGAGAGACCCAGTACTTC. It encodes CSARRLGFGETQYF.

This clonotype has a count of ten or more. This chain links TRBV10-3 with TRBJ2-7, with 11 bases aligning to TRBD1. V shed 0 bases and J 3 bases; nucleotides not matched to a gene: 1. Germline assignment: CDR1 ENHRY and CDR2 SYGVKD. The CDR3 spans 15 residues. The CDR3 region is CAISESGQGGYEQYF. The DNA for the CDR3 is TGTGCCATCAGTGAGTCGGGACAGGGGGGCTACGAGCAGTACTTC.

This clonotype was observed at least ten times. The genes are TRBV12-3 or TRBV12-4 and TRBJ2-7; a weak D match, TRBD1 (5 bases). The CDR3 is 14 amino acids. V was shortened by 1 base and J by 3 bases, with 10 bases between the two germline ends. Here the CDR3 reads CASSLVAGNYEQYF. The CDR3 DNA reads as TGTGCCAGCAGTTTAGTGGCAGGGAACTACGAGCAGTACTTC.

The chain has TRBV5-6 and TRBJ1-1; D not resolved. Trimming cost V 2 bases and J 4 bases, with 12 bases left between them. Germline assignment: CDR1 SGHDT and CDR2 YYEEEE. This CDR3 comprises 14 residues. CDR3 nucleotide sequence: TGTGCCAGCAGCTTAGGTTGGGTGAGCACTGAAGCTTTCTTT. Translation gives CASSLGWVSTEAFF.

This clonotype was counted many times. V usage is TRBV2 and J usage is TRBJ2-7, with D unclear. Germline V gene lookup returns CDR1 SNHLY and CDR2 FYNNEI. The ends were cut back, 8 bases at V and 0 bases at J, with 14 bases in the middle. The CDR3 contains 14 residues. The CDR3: CASCLLVSSYEQYF. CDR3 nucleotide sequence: TGTGCCAGCTGCCTCCTGGTTAGCTCCTACGAGCAGTACTTC.

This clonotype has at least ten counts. For the CDR3, the DNA is TGCGCCATCCGAGGGTCCTACGAGCAGTACTTC. It translates to CAIRGSYEQYF. This chain links TRBV5-1 with TRBJ2-7, with a weak D call TRBD2 (5 bases). Germline CDR1 reads SGHRS; CDR2 reads YFSETQ. The CDR3 extends over 11 amino acids. V was shortened by 9 bases and J by 1 base, with 8 bases between the two germline ends. The variable domain in full, completed from reference TRBV5-1 and TRBJ2-7, reads KAGVTQTPRYLIKTRGQQVTLSCSPISGHRSVSWYQQTPGQGLQFLFEYFSETQRNKGNFPGRFSGRQFSNSRSEMNVSTLELGDSALYLCAIRGSYEQYFGPGTRLTVT.

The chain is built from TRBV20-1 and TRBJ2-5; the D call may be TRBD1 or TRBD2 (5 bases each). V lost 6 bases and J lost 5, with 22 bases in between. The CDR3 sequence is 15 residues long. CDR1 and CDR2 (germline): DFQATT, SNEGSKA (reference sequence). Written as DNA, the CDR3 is TGCAGTGCCCCCACCCCCGGGACCCCCGGGGAGACCCAGTACTTC. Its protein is CSAPTPGTPGETQYF.

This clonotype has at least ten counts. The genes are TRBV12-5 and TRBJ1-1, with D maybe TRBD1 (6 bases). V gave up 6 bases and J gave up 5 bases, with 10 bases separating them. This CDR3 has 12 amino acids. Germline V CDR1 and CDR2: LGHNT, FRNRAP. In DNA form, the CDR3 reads TGTGCTAGTGGCGAAGGGGGAACTGAAGCTTTCTTT. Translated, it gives CASGEGGTEAFF. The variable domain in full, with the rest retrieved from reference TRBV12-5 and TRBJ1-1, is DARVTQTPRHKVTEMGQEVTMRCQPILGHNTVFWYRQTMMQGLELLAYFRNRAPLDDSGMPKDRFSAEMPDATLATLKIQPSEPRDSAVYFCASGEGGTEAFFGQGTRLTVV.

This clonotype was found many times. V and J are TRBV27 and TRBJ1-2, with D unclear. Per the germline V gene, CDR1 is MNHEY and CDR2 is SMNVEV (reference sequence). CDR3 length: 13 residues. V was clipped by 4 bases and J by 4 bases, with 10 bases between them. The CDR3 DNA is TGTGCCAGCAGTTCCCTGGGCAGCTATGGCTACACCTTC. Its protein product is CASSSLGSYGYTF.

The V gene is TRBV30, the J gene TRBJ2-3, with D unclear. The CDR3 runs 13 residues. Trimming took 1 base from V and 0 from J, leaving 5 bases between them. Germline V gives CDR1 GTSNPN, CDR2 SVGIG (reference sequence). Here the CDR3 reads CAWSDLSTDTQYF. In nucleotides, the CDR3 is TGTGCCTGGAGTGATTTAAGCACAGATACGCAGTATTTT.

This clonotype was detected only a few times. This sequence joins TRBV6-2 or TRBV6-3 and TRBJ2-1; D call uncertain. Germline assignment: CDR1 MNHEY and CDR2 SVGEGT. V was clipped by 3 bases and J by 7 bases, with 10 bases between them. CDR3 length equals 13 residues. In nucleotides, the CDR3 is TGTGCCAGCAGTTATACTGGCTGGAATGAGCAGTTCTTC. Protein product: CASSYTGWNEQFF.

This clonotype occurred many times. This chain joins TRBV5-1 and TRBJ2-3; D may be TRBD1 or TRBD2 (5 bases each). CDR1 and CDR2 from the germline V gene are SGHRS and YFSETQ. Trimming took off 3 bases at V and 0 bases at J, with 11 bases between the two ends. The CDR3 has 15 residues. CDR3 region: CASSYLGTSTDTQYF. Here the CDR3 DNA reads TGCGCCAGCAGCTATCTAGGGACCAGCACAGATACGCAGTATTTT.